Listed here are 24 T cell receptor beta chains from one sample, sequenced in a study of CD8 T cells in ankylosing spondylitis. A single record per CDR3 protein comes from TCRdb applying MiXCR to the 5' RACE reads. The sample lists fewer than 250,000 distinct CDR3 sequences, 8% to 11% seen once, with about 20% in the top ten. The source material was blood, either unsorted or a sorted T cell fraction (not recorded which). The receptor set was obtained from a male donor with ankylosing spondylitis or in good health (not recorded which).

Notes on this clonotype: Since a much larger clone is just one base distant, this may be a read error. This chain uses TRBV20-1 with TRBJ2-3, with a possible D match to TRBD2 (5 bases). CDR3 length: 15 residues. Per the germline V gene, CDR1 is DFQATT and CDR2 is SNEGSKA (reference sequence). Trimming shortened V by 8 bases and J by 2 bases, and 20 bases separated the two germline ends. The CDR3 DNA reads as TGCAGTACTTCCCTTCGCGAGGGATTCACAGATACGCAGTATTTT. Amino acid sequence: CSTSLREGFTDTQYF.

This clonotype was observed at least ten times. The V and J genes are TRBV3-1 and TRBJ2-7; no firm D call. The CDR3 has 12 amino acids. CDR1 and CDR2 (germline): LGHDT, YNNKEL (reference sequence). V lost 7 bases to trimming and J lost 2 bases, with 9 bases between them. This CDR3 reads CASTGVTYEQYF. CDR3 nucleotide sequence: TGTGCCAGCACCGGAGTCACCTACGAGCAGTACTTC.

Ten or more counts support this clonotype. This sequence joins TRBV20-1 and TRBJ2-2, with 7 bases matching TRBD1. Germline assignment: CDR1 DFQATT and CDR2 SNEGSKA (reference sequence). This CDR3 contains 15 residues. Germline trimming cut 6 bases from V and 2 bases from J; bases unmatched to any gene: 9. The CDR3 DNA follows: TGCAGTGCCGGACTGGGGACAGATAACACCGGGGAGCTGTTTTTT. It is translated as CSAGLGTDNTGELFF.

This clonotype was counted between two and nine times. The V and J genes are TRBV20-1 and TRBJ2-3; either TRBD1 or TRBD2 may fit D (6 bases each). Germline V CDR1 and CDR2: DFQATT, SNEGSKA (reference sequence). This CDR3 contains 13 residues. Trimming cost V 6 bases and J 5 bases, with 15 bases left between them. CDR3 in DNA: TGCAGTGCGAGGGGGGCAGGGTTAGATACGCAGTATTTT. Translating it yields CSARGAGLDTQYF.

This sequence joins TRBV7-3 and TRBJ2-5, with 11 bases that match TRBD2. Germline CDR1 SGHTA, CDR2 FQGTGA. The CDR3 runs 18 residues. Losses at the gene ends were 3 bases for V and 2 bases for J; bases not matched to a gene: 11. The CDR3 protein is CASSLGASGGSGQETQYF. The CDR3 DNA sequence: TGTGCCAGCAGCTTGGGGGCTAGCGGGGGGTCGGGGCAAGAGACCCAGTACTTC. Full variable domain (missing parts from reference TRBV7-3 and TRBJ2-5): GAGVSQTPSNKVTEKGKYVELRCDPISGHTALYWYRQSLGQGPEFLIYFQGTGAADDSGLPNDRFFAVRPEGSVSTLKIQRTERGDSAVYLCASSLGASGGSGQETQYFGPGTRLLVL.

This clonotype appeared many times. V gene TRBV7-2 combines with J gene TRBJ2-3; D gene ambiguous. Germline V gene data show CDR1 as SGHTA and CDR2 as FQGNSA. The CDR3 covers 15 residues. Trimming took off 3 bases at V and 2 bases at J, with 12 bases between the two ends. The CDR3 DNA sequence: TGTGCCAGCAGCTTGTTTCTACCGACCACAGATACGCAGTATTTT. Its translation is CASSLFLPTTDTQYF.

This clonotype came up many times. The V and J genes are TRBV11-2 and TRBJ2-1; no firm D call. The V end lost 0 bases, the J end lost 7 bases, and 16 bases lay between the germline ends. The CDR3 runs 16 residues. Germline CDR1 and CDR2: SGHAT and FQNNGV. CDR3 amino acids: CASSLEIGLVGNEQFF. DNA of the CDR3: TGTGCCAGCAGCTTAGAGATTGGGCTAGTCGGGAATGAGCAGTTCTTC. The full variable domain, rest sourced from reference TRBV11-2 and TRBJ2-1, is EAGVAQSPRYKIIEKRQSVAFWCNPISGHATLYWYQQILGQGPKLLIQFQNNGVVDDSQLPKDRFSAERLKGVDSTLKIQPAKLEDSAVYLCASSLEIGLVGNEQFFGPGTRLTVL.

In its sample, this clonotype was seen many times. The rearrangement joins TRBV12-3 or TRBV12-4 to TRBJ1-5; no clear D gene. The V end was cut by 4 bases, the J end by 0 bases, with 10 bases between. CDR3 length: 15 amino acids. CDR3 residues: CASSSPGYSNQPQHF. The CDR3, as DNA: TGTGCCAGCAGTTCACCAGGCTATAGCAATCAGCCCCAGCATTTT.

The J gene is TRBJ2-3, the V gene TRBV7-2; D possibly uses TRBD1 or TRBD2 (5 bases each). Trimming cost V 5 bases and J 2 bases, with 11 bases left between them. CDR1 SGHTA and CDR2 FQGNSA come from the germline V gene. This CDR3 is 14 amino acids long. The CDR3 nucleotides are TGTGCCAGCAGCCCGGGACGGGTCACAGATACGCAGTATTTT. Translated: CASSPGRVTDTQYF.

This clonotype was seen more than once but under ten times. The chain couples TRBV15 to TRBJ2-2; no definite D call. V lost 1 base, J lost 3 bases, and 12 bases lay in between. Germline CDR1 and CDR2: LNHNV and YYDKDF (reference sequence). The CDR3 is 16 amino acids. This CDR3 reads CATSRVRIPDTGELFF. The CDR3, as DNA: TGTGCCACCAGCAGAGTTAGGATCCCCGACACCGGGGAGCTGTTTTTT.

This clonotype has ten or more counts. The chain has TRBV5-1 and TRBJ2-7; the D call may be TRBD1 or TRBD2 (5 bases each). V shed 2 bases and J shed 3 bases, with 6 bases lying between them. CDR1 SGHRS and CDR2 YFSETQ come from the germline V gene. CDR3 length: 12 residues. The CDR3 loop is CASSFGGYEQYF. As DNA, the CDR3 is TGCGCCAGCAGCTTTGGGGGCTACGAGCAGTACTTC.

J is TRBJ1-5 and V is TRBV20-1; TRBD1 matches at 10 bases. Per the germline V gene, CDR1 is DFQATT and CDR2 is SNEGSKA (reference sequence). CDR3 length: 16 amino acids. The V segment lost 4 bases and the J segment 2 bases; nucleotides outside the gene matches: 8. CDR3 sequence: CSAMIGTGVGNQPQHF. The CDR3 region has the DNA TGCAGTGCTATGATCGGGACAGGGGTGGGCAATCAGCCCCAGCATTTT.

At least ten counts were recorded for this clonotype. The chain has TRBV5-1 and TRBJ2-3; 13 positions agree with TRBD2. V gave up 4 bases and J gave up 5 bases; unmatched junction bases: 10. This CDR3 has 17 residues. Germline CDR1 SGHRS, CDR2 YFSETQ. The CDR3 DNA follows: TGCGCCAGCAGCGCTCTGGGAACTAGCGGGGGGGGAGATACGCAGTATTTT. It specifies CASSALGTSGGGDTQYF.

This clonotype was counted many times. This CDR3 is CSASRGGPGTDTQYF. The CDR3 DNA is TGCAGTGCTAGTCGCGGGGGGCCTGGCACAGATACGCAGTATTTT. V usage is TRBV20-1 and J usage is TRBJ2-3; TRBD2 aligns across 8 bases. V dropped 3 bases and J dropped 1; count of bases not matched to a gene: 6. Germline CDR1 is DFQATT and CDR2 is SNEGSKA (reference sequence). The CDR3 has 15 amino acids.

This clonotype was counted at least ten times. Here the CDR3 reads CASSEGQGGDQPQHF. The CDR3 region has the DNA TGTGCCAGCAGCGAGGGACAGGGGGGAGATCAGCCCCAGCATTTT. The chain is built from TRBV9 and TRBJ1-5; 11 nucleotides agree with TRBD1. The junction had 4 bases not matched to a gene; V was cut back by 3 bases and J by 5 bases. The V gene's germline CDR1 is SGDLS and CDR2 YYNGEE. This CDR3 region has 15 residues.

In this sample, this clonotype turned up many times. This sequence joins TRBV12-3 or TRBV12-4 and TRBJ2-3, with a weak D call TRBD2 (6 bases). The CDR3 has 17 residues. V lost 7 bases, J lost 0 bases, and 20 bases lay in between. The CDR3 loop is CASTGGGALLSTDTQYF. The DNA of the CDR3 is TGTGCCAGCACCGGAGGAGGGGCACTACTAAGCACAGATACGCAGTATTTT.

This clonotype was seen a handful of times. V is TRBV2 and J is TRBJ2-2, with a weak D call TRBD1 (6 bases). Trimming cost V 7 bases and J 10 bases, with 19 bases left between them. The germline CDR1 and CDR2 sequences are SNHLY and FYNNEI. The CDR3 is 14 residues long. The DNA for the CDR3 is TGTGCCAGCAAAATTCGGGACACTAGTTCGGAGCTGTTTTTT. Residues: CASKIRDTSSELFF.

The CDR3 nucleotides are TGTGCCAGCAGCAAGGTTCCGGCGGGAACTAGCACAGATACGCAGTATTTT. Translation gives CASSKVPAGTSTDTQYF. The rearrangement uses TRBV11-2 and TRBJ2-3, with a possible D match to TRBD2 (6 bases). The V gene lost 5 bases and the J gene lost 0 bases, with 18 bases spanning the gap. The CDR3 is 17 residues long. Germline V gene lookup returns CDR1 SGHAT and CDR2 FQNNGV.

This clonotype was picked up a small number of times. The rearrangement links TRBV15 to TRBJ2-5, with D unclear. The CDR3 is made up of 15 amino acids. The germline V gene encodes CDR1 LNHNV and CDR2 YYDKDF (reference sequence). V was clipped by 0 bases and J by 1 base, with 9 bases between them. This CDR3 reads CATSREVAVQETQYF. Written as DNA, the CDR3 is TGTGCCACCAGCAGAGAAGTGGCAGTCCAAGAGACCCAGTACTTC.

In its sample, this clonotype was seen many times. This chain uses TRBV5-1 with TRBJ1-1; D perhaps matches TRBD1 (6 bases). CDR3 length equals 13 residues. The V end was cut by 4 bases, the J end by 6 bases, with 13 bases between. Germline V CDR1 and CDR2: SGHRS, YFSETQ. DNA for the CDR3: TGCGCCAGCAGCCTCTCCGGACAGTCTGAAGCTTTCTTT. Encoded protein: CASSLSGQSEAFF. Based on the CDR3 plus reference TRBV5-1 and TRBJ1-1, the full variable domain is KAGVTQTPRYLIKTRGQQVTLSCSPISGHRSVSWYQQTPGQGLQFLFEYFSETQRNKGNFPGRFSGRQFSNSRSEMNVSTLELGDSALYLCASSLSGQSEAFFGQGTRLTVV.

This clonotype was recorded at least ten times. The V gene is TRBV12-3 or TRBV12-4, the J gene TRBJ2-3, with TRBD2 as a possible D gene (6 bases). There are 15 residues in the CDR3. Deletions cut 5 bases from V and 0 bases from J, with 12 bases between. This chain's CDR3 is CASSPGTPSTDTQYF. Written as DNA, the CDR3 is TGTGCCAGCAGTCCCGGGACTCCTAGCACAGATACGCAGTATTTT.

About this clonotype itself: Just one base apart from a much larger clone, this may be a read error. The rearrangement joins TRBV7-9 to TRBJ1-1; D is ambiguous. The CDR3 loop spans 15 amino acids. Trimming stripped 5 bases from V and 1 base from J, with 14 bases between. Germline CDR1 is SEHNR and CDR2 is FQNEAQ (reference sequence). The CDR3 is CASSPRLSQNTEAFF. Here the CDR3 DNA reads TGTGCCAGCAGCCCCCGTCTGAGCCAGAACACTGAAGCTTTCTTT.

This clonotype appeared a single time. This may be a read error: a much more frequent sequence differs by one nucleotide. V usage is TRBV5-5 and J usage is TRBJ2-1; no clear D. Germline CDR1 SGHKS, CDR2 YYEKEE (reference sequence). There are 14 residues in the CDR3. CDR3 in DNA: TGTGCCATCAGCTTCCCTCCGATACTCAATGAGCAGTTCTTC. Its translation: CAISFPPILNEQFF.

This clonotype was detected ten times or more. This sequence joins TRBV3-1 and TRBJ1-4, with a weak D call TRBD1 (5 bases). Germline-derived CDR1 and CDR2 are LGHDT and YNNKEL (reference sequence). V gave up 4 bases and J gave up 4 bases, with 16 bases separating them. This CDR3 has 16 amino acids. CDR3 amino acids: CASSPGGASFNEKLFF. In DNA, the CDR3 is TGTGCCAGCAGCCCGGGCGGGGCAAGTTTTAATGAAAAACTGTTTTTT.